This TCR beta chain is drawn from a study of cytomegalovirus exposure and HLA in healthy donors. For the study at large: A previous analysis identified more than 100 million unique TCR beta sequences derived from around 200 million T cells. Study-wide results and caveats: Productive rates of about 87% or about 30% were seen for most TCR beta V segments in an earlier analysis.

V was pared by 0 bases and J by 1 base, with 13 bases between. Germline V gene sequence: CDR1 GTSNPN, CDR2 SVGIG (reference sequence). The CDR3 is made up of 16 amino acids. 13 Jbeta primers and 60 Vbeta primers were used for the PCR. Authors' analysis steps: Unique TCR beta chains totaled some 80 million in a later count, with approximately 11 million of them shared. Only in-frame clones appear in the TCRdb table, and some are missing; sequencing was by immunoSEQ multiplex PCR. V and J calls and clone size are given by that table; D and trimming were obtained from the DNA. The repertoire holds roughly 140,000 clones, around three quarters seen once, with about 2.2% in the top ten. As for this clone: What it binds is unknown.

This sequence joins TRBV30 and TRBJ1-5; D is perhaps TRBD1 (5 bases). The receptor was derived from a man under 40 in good health and CMV-seronegative. The sample was PBMCs. CDR3 sequence (DNA): TGTGCCTGGAGTGTACCCCCGGGGGGGAGCAATCAGCCCCAGCATTTT. It codes for CAWSVPPGGSNQPQHF. Based on the CDR3 plus reference TRBV30 and TRBJ1-5, the full variable domain is SQTIHQWPATLVQPVGSPLSLECTVEGTSNPNLYWYRQAAGRGLQLLFYSVGIGQISSEVPQNLSASRPQDRQFILSSKKLLLSDSGFYLCAWSVPPGGSNQPQHFGDGTRLSIL.